This T cell receptor beta chain was found in a study of blood T cell repertoires in COVID-19. Study overall: Samples representing acute and convalescent COVID-19 were sourced from the United States, Italy and Spain.

Trimming removed 0 bases at V and 10 bases at J, with 10 bases between. This CDR3 has 13 amino acids. The method was immunoSEQ multiplex PCR; TCRdb's version includes in-frame clones alone and lacks a portion of them. The sample holds just under 300,000 clones, around nine tenths seen once. The receptor was derived from a man aged 65 to 85 with acute or convalescent COVID-19. This chain links TRBV12-3 or TRBV12-4 with TRBJ1-5; D unresolved. The specimen sequenced was peripheral blood. CDR3 DNA sequence: TGTGCCAGCAGTTTAGCGCTGGAGAGTCCCCAGCATTTT. The encoded protein is CASSLALESPQHF.